This T cell receptor (beta chain) was observed in a study of blood T cell repertoires in COVID-19. The data were produced by immunoSEQ multiplex PCR, yet TCRdb's version contains in-frame clones alone and is incomplete. Among roughly 90,000 clones listed, over 80% were seen once. CDR3 size: 15 residues. Germline CDR1 reads LNHDA; CDR2 reads SQIVND (reference sequence). J was trimmed by 3 bases and V by 5 bases; bases with no gene match: 5. The TCR was taken from an elderly woman with active or convalescent COVID-19. V and J are TRBV19 and TRBJ2-3; TRBD1 matches 10 bases. The sequencing sample was made of peripheral blood. CDR3 residues: CASSETGGPTDTQYF. CDR3 nucleotides: TGTGCCAGTAGTGAGACAGGGGGCCCAACAGATACGCAGTATTTT.